The rows below give T cell receptor beta chains drawn from one sample of a study of blood T cell repertoires in COVID-19. The table came from immunoSEQ multiplex PCR; TCRdb's copy has only in-frame clones and leaves some out. Of around 300,000 clones in the sample, around nine tenths are singletons; the top ten hold about 1.8%. The specimen sequenced was PBMCs or T cells enriched from blood (not recorded which). The receptors were sampled from a woman aged 40 to 50 who had recovered from COVID-19. Both conserved end residues are part of each CDR3. Fields, in order: V gene, D gene, CDR3 length, clone size, J gene, CDR3 DNA, CDR3 protein. The D gene is left open where the match is weak. The size entry is marked missing in some rows and otherwise reads once, few, many or a size class.

v_gene: TRBV9; d_gene: TRBD1; len: 17; abundance: NA; j_gene: TRBJ2-3; CDR3nt: TGTGCCAGCAGCGCTAGAGGGGACAGGGGTGTTACAGATACGCAGTATTTT; CDR3aa: CASSARGDRGVTDTQYF
v_gene: TRBV7-9; d_gene: TRBD1; len: 16; abundance: once; j_gene: TRBJ1-1; CDR3nt: TGTGCCAGCAGCGGAAGACAGGGGGTGATGAACACTGAAGCTTTCTTT; CDR3aa: CASSGRQGVMNTEAFF
v_gene: TRBV5-1; d_gene: TRBD1; len: 14; abundance: NA; j_gene: TRBJ1-4; CDR3nt: TGCGCCAGCAGCTCCAGGACAGGGCAAGAAAAACTGTTTTTT; CDR3aa: CASSSRTGQEKLFF
v_gene: TRBV4-1; d_gene: TRBD2; len: 16; abundance: NA; j_gene: TRBJ2-2; CDR3nt: TGCGCCAGTCATGAACTAGCGCTCGCGAACACCGGGGAGCTGTTTTTT; CDR3aa: CASHELALANTGELFF
v_gene: TRBV19; d_gene: NA; len: 14; abundance: NA; j_gene: TRBJ2-5; CDR3nt: TGTGCCAGTAGTAAACGGGACTCAAAAGAGACCCAGTACTTC; CDR3aa: CASSKRDSKETQYF
v_gene: TRBV6-6; d_gene: NA; len: 13; abundance: NA; j_gene: TRBJ2-3; CDR3nt: TGTGCCACGAAAGGACAGCAAGGAGATACGCAGTATTTT; CDR3aa: CATKGQQGDTQYF
v_gene: TRBV29-1; d_gene: NA; len: 13; abundance: NA; j_gene: TRBJ1-1; CDR3nt: TGCAGCGTTGAAGCAGCGGTGAACACTGAAGCTTTCTTT; CDR3aa: CSVEAAVNTEAFF
v_gene: TRBV6-5; d_gene: NA; len: 13; abundance: NA; j_gene: TRBJ2-3; CDR3nt: TGTGCCAGCACCTCCCCGGGGACAGATACGCAGTATTTT; CDR3aa: CASTSPGTDTQYF
v_gene: TRBV5-1; d_gene: TRBD2; len: 14; abundance: NA; j_gene: TRBJ2-5; CDR3nt: TGCGCCAGCAGCTTGGCAGCGGGGGAGGAGACCCAGTACTTC; CDR3aa: CASSLAAGEETQYF
v_gene: TRBV2; d_gene: NA; len: 12; abundance: NA; j_gene: TRBJ1-2; CDR3nt: TGTGCCAGCAGAGGGGATGGTTATGGCTACACCTTC; CDR3aa: CASRGDGYGYTF
v_gene: TRBV3-1/TRBV3-2; d_gene: NA; len: 14; abundance: NA; j_gene: TRBJ2-7; CDR3nt: TGTGCCAGCAGCCATGTGCACGGGGCCTACGAGCAGTACTTC; CDR3aa: CASSHVHGAYEQYF
v_gene: TRBV6-5; d_gene: TRBD2; len: 15; abundance: NA; j_gene: TRBJ2-2; CDR3nt: TGTGCCAGCAGTTGGACTAGCGGGGTGTCTGGGGAGCTGTTTTTT; CDR3aa: CASSWTSGVSGELFF